The sequence of this TCR beta chain was determined in a study of T cell repertoires in cytomegalovirus infection. At the level of the study: A matching HLA type, together with CMV infection, was signaled by public TCR beta signatures.

Each CDR3 protein is one row after TCRdb ran MiXCR on the reads. The sample yields about 830,000 distinct CDR3 sequences, 30% to 35% seen once. As for this clonotype: The antigen is undetermined.

Points from the study as a whole: Dominating the ex vivo response were HLA-C-restricted CMV-specific TCR beta clonotypes.

The CDR3 has 15 amino acids. The V gene lost 9 bases and the J gene lost 1 base, with 19 bases spanning the gap. The germline V gene encodes CDR1 ENHRY and CDR2 SYGVKD. The chain combines TRBV10-3 with TRBJ2-7; D unresolved. This TCR was recovered from a human donor in good health (CMV status not recorded). Some clones in this sample may be carry-over from other donors' samples. Sequencing was performed on cultured CD8+ T cells from PBMCs, taken from culture after CMV antigen stimulation. The CDR3, as DNA: TGTGCCATAACCTCTGGGTGGGGTGTATCCTACGAGCAGTACTTC. It codes for CAITSGWGVSYEQYF.